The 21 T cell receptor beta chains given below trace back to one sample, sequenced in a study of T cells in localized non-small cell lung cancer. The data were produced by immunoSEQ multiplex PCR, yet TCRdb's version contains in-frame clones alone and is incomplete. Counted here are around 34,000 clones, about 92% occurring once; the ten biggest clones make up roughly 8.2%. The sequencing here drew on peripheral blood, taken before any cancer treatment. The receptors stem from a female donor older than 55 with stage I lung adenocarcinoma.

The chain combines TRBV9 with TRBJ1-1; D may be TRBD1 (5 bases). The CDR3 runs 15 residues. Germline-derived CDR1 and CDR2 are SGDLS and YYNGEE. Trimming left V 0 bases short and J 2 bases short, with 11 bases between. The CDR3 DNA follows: TGTGCCAGCAGCGTAGTAGCGGGGGTTAACACTGAAGCTTTCTTT. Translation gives CASSVVAGVNTEAFF.

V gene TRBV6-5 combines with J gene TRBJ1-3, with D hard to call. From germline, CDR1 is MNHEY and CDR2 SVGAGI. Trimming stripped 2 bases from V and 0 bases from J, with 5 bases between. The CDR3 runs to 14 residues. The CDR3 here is CASSYGSSGNTIYF. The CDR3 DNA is TGTGCCAGCAGTTACGGCAGCTCTGGAAACACCATATATTTT.

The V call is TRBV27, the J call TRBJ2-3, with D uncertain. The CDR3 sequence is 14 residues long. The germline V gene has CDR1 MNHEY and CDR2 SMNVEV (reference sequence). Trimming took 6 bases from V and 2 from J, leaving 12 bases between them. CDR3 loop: CASSPSSYTDTQYF. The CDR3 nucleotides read TGTGCCAGCAGCCCCAGCAGTTACACAGATACGCAGTATTTT.

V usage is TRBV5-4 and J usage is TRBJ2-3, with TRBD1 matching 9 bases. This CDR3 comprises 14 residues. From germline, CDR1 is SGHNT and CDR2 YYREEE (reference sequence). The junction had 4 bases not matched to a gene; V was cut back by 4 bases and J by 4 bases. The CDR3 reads CASSTGTGPDTQYF. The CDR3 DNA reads TGTGCCAGCAGCACCGGGACAGGGCCAGATACGCAGTATTTT.

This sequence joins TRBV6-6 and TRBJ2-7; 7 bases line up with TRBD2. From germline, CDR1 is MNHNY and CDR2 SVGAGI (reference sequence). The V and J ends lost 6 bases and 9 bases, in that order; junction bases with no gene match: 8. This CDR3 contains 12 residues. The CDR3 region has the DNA TGTGCCAGCAGCTCCCCGGGAGGACCGCAGTACGTC. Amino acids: CASSSPGGPQYV.

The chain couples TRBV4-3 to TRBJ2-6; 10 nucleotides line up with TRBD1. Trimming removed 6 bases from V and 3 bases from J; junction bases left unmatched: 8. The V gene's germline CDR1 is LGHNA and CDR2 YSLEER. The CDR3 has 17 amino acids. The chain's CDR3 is CASSETGGLDGANVLTF. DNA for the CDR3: TGCGCCAGCAGTGAGACAGGGGGCTTAGATGGGGCCAACGTCCTGACTTTC.

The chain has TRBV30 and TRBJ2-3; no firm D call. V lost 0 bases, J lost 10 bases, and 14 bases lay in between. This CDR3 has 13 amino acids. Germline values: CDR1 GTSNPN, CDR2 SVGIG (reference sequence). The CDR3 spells CAWSVGQEKSQYF. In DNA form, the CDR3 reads TGTGCCTGGAGTGTCGGGCAGGAAAAATCGCAGTATTTT.

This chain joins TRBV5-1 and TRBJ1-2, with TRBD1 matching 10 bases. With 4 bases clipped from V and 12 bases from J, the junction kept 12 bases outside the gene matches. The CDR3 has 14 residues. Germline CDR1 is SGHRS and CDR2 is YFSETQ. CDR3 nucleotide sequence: TGCGCCAGCAGCGAGAATGCCGGGACAGGGGCCCACACCTTC. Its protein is CASSENAGTGAHTF.

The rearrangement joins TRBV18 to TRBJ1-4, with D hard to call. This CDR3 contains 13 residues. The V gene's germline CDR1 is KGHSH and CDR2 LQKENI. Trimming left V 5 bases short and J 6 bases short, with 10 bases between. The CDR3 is CASSRSPDEKLFF. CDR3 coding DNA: TGTGCCAGCTCAAGGAGCCCGGATGAAAAACTGTTTTTT.

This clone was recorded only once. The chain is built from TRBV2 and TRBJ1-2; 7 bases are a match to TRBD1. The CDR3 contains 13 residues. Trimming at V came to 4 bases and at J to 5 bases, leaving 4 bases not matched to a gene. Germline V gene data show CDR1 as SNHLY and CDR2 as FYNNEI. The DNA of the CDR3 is TGTGCCAGCAGTGGACAGGGAGGTTATGGCTACACCTTC. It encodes CASSGQGGYGYTF. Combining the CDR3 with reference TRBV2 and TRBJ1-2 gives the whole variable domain EPEVTQTPSHQVTQMGQEVILRCVPISNHLYFYWYRQILGQKVEFLVSFYNNEISEKSEIFDDQFSVERPDGSNFTLKIRSTKLEDSAMYFCASSGQGGYGYTFGSGTRLTVV.

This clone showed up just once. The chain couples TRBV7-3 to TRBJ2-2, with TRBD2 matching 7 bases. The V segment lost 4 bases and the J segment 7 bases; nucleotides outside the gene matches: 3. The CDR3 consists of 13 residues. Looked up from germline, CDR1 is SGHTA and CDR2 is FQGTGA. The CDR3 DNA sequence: TGTGCCAGCAGCTACGGACTAGGCGGGGAGCTGTTTTTT. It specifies CASSYGLGGELFF. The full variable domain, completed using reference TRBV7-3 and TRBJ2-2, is GAGVSQTPSNKVTEKGKYVELRCDPISGHTALYWYRQSLGQGPEFLIYFQGTGAADDSGLPNDRFFAVRPEGSVSTLKIQRTERGDSAVYLCASSYGLGGELFFGEGSRLTVL.

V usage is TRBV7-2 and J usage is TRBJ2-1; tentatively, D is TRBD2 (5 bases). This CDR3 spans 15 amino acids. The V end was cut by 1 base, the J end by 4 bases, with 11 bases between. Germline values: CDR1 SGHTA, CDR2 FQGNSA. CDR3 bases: TGTGCCAGCAGCTTAGGAGCGGAATTTTACAATGAGCAGTTCTTC. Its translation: CASSLGAEFYNEQFF.

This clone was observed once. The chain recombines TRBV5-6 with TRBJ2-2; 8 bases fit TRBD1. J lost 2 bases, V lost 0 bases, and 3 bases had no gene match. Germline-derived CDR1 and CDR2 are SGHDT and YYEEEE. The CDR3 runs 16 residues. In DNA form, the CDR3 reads TGTGCCAGCAGCTTGGCGGGACAGGCTAACACCGGGGAGCTGTTTTTT. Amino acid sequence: CASSLAGQANTGELFF.

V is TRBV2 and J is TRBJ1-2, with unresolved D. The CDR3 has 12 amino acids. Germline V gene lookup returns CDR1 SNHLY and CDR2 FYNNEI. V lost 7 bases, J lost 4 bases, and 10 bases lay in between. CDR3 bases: TGTGCCAGCATCGGCGAGATCTATGGCTACACCTTC. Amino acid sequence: CASIGEIYGYTF.

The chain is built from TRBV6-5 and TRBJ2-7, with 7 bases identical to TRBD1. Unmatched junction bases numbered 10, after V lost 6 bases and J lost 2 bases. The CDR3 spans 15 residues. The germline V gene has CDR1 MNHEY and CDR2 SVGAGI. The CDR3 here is CASSPSGGTPYEQYV. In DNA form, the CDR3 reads TGTGCCAGCAGCCCCTCAGGGGGTACCCCCTACGAGCAGTACGTC.

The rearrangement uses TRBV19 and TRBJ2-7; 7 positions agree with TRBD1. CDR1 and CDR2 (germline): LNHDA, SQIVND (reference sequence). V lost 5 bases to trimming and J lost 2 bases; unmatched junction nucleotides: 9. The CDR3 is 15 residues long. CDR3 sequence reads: CASSPARQGAYEQYF. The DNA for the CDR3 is TGTGCCAGTAGTCCAGCGAGACAGGGTGCCTACGAGCAGTACTTC.

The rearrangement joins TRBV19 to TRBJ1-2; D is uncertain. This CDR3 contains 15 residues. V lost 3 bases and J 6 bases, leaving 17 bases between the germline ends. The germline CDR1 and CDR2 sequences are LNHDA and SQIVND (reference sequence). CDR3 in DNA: TGTGCCAGTAGTATTAAGGTTGAATCGAGGGATGGCTACACCTTC. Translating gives CASSIKVESRDGYTF.

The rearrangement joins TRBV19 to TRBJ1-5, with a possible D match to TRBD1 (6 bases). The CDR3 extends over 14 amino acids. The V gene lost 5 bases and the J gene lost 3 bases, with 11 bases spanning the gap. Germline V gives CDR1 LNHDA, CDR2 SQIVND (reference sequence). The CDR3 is CASSSGQANQPQHF. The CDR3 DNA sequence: TGTGCCAGTAGTTCGGGACAAGCCAATCAGCCCCAGCATTTT.

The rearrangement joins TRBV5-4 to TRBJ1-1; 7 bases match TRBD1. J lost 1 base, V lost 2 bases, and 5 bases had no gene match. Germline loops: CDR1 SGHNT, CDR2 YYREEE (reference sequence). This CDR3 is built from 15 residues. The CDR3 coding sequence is TGTGCCAGCAGCTTTGACAGGGTGGGGAACACTGAAGCTTTCTTT. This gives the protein CASSFDRVGNTEAFF.

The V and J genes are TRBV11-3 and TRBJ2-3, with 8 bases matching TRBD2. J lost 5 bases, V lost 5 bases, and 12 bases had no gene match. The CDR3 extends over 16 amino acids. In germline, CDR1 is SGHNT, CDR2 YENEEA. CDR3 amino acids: CASSPSRLARVDTQYF. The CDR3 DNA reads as TGTGCCAGCAGCCCCTCTCGACTAGCGAGAGTAGATACGCAGTATTTT.

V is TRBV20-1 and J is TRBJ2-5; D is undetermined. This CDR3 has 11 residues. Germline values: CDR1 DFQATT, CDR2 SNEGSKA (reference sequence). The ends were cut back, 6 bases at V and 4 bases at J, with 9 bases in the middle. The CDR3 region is CSARPGETQYF. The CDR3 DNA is TGCAGTGCGAGGCCGGGAGAGACCCAGTACTTC.